This T cell receptor (beta chain) was sequenced during a study of blood T cell repertoires in COVID-19. The protocol was immunoSEQ multiplex PCR, while the TCRdb copy is restricted to in-frame clones and leaves out a portion. The profile shows about 140,000 clones, 80% to 85% of them singletons. The CDR3 covers 13 residues. Germline loops: CDR1 MDHEN, CDR2 SYDVKM. V lost 6 bases, J lost 6 bases, and 4 bases stayed unmatched. This TCR was recovered from a woman aged 55-69 years with acute or convalescent COVID-19. The V call is TRBV28, the J call TRBJ1-2; TRBD1 aligns across 10 bases. Source material: peripheral blood. The CDR3: CASSLGQGNGYTF. The CDR3 nucleotides are TGTGCCAGCAGCTTGGGACAGGGGAATGGCTACACCTTC.